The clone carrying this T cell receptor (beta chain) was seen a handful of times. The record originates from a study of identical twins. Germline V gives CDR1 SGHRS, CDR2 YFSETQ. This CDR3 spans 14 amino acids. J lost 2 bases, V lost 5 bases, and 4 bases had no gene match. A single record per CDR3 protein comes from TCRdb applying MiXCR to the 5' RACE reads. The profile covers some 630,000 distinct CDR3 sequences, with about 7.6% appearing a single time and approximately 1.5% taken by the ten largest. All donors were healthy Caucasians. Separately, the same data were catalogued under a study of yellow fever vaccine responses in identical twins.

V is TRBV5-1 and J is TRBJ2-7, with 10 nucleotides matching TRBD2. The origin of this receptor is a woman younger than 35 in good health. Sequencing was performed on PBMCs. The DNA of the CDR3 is TGCGCCAGCAGGCTAGCGGGAGCCCCCTACGAGCAGTACTTC. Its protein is CASRLAGAPYEQYF.